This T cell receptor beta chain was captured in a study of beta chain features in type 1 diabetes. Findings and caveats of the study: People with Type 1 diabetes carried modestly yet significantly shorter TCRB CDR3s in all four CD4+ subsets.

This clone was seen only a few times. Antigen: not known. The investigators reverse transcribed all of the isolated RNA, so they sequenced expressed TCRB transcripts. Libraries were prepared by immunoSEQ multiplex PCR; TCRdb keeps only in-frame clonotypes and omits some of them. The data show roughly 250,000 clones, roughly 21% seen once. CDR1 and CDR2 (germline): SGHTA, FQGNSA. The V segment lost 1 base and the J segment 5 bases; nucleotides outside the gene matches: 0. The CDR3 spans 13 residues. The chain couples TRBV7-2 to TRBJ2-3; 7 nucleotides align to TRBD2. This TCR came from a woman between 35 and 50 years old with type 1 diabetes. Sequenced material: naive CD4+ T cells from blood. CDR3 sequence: CASSLGEGDTQYF. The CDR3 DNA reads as TGTGCCAGCAGCTTAGGGGAGGGAGATACGCAGTATTTT.